The clone carrying this TCR beta chain was seen more than once but under ten times. Its antigen is not identified. This sample was included in a study of a mutant IDH1 vaccine in newly diagnosed glioma. The data were produced by immunoSEQ multiplex PCR, yet TCRdb's version contains in-frame clones alone and is incomplete. The sample carries approximately 82,000 clones, approximately 85% recorded once. Documented time point: week 23, last vaccination. Every vaccination contained 300 ug of the mutant IDH1 20-mer peptide and was paired with topical imiquimod. Trimming took off 5 bases at V and 0 bases at J, with 8 bases between the two ends. In germline, CDR1 is MNHNS, CDR2 SASEGT. The CDR3 consists of 14 residues.

The source of this sequence is a woman aged 45-60 years with glioma. The sequenced sample was PBMCs, obtained from a glioma patient whose treatment included an IDH1 peptide vaccine. This rearrangement joins TRBV6-1 to TRBJ1-3; D not resolved. This chain's CDR3 is CASSLEPSGNTIYF. CDR3 DNA: TGTGCCAGCAGTCTGGAGCCCTCTGGAAACACCATATATTTT.